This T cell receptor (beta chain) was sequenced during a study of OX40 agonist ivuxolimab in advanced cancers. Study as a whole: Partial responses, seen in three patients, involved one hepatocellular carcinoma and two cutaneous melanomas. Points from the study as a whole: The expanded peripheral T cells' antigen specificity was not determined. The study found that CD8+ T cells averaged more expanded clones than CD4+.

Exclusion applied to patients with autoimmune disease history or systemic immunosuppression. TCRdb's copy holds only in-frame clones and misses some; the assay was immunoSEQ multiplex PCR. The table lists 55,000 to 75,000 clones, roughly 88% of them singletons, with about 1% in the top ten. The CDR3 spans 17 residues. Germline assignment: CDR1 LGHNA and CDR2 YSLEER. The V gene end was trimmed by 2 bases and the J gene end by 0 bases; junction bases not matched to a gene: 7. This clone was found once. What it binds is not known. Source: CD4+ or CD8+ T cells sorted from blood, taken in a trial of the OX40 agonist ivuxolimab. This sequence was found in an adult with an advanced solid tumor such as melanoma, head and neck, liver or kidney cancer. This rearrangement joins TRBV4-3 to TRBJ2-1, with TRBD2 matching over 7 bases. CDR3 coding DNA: TGCGCCAGCAGCCAATTTTGGCGGGGGAGCTCCTACAATGAGCAGTTCTTC. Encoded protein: CASSQFWRGSSYNEQFF.